Below, 2 T cell receptor beta chains from the same sample are listed, as sequenced in a study of T-cell memory formation after mild COVID-19. MiXCR, run by TCRdb on the 5' RACE reads, gives a single entry per CDR3 protein. This sample has 450,000 to 650,000 distinct CDR3 sequences, with over 15% found just once. Sequenced sample: PBMCs or a T cell subset sorted from them (not recorded which). These receptors all stem from an adult woman who had mild COVID-19 (a few samples of this study predate the infection). Cell type and time point are not known.

This clonotype was counted a few times. The chain employs TRBV24-1 and TRBJ1-5, with TRBD1 identical over 11 bases. The ends lost 4 bases at V and 7 bases at J; junction bases unmatched: 5. Germline V lookup: CDR1 KGHDR, CDR2 SFDVKD. The CDR3 length is 15 residues. CDR3 in amino acids: CATSEGTGGTQPQHF. The CDR3 region has the DNA TGTGCCACCAGTGAGGGGACAGGGGGAACCCAGCCCCAGCATTTT.

This clonotype came up a few times. The V gene is TRBV7-6, the J gene TRBJ2-5, with 15 positions matching TRBD2. The CDR3 is 18 residues long. Germline V CDR1 and CDR2: SGHVS, FNYEAQ. The V gene end was trimmed by 5 bases and the J gene end by 4 bases; junction bases not matched to a gene: 11. The CDR3 sequence is CASSPGLAGGPSPETQYF. CDR3 nucleotides: TGTGCCAGCAGCCCAGGACTAGCGGGAGGGCCGAGCCCAGAGACCCAGTACTTC.